One and the same sample provided the 15 T cell receptor beta chains below, sequenced in a study of blood T cell repertoires in COVID-19. Data came from immunoSEQ multiplex PCR; TCRdb stores just in-frame clones and leaves some out. The data hold under 130,000 clones, with over 85% observed a single time. Sequencing was done on a sample of peripheral blood. These receptor sequences come from a woman older than 75 in a cohort sampled during active COVID-19.

This clone was seen only a few times. In DNA form, the CDR3 reads TGTGCCAGCTCACCCTTACACGAACAGCCCCAGCATTTT. Its protein is CASSPLHEQPQHF. J is TRBJ1-5 and V is TRBV18; the D is unclear. The germline V gene has CDR1 KGHSH and CDR2 LQKENI. Trimming cost V 3 bases and J 7 bases, with 10 bases left between them. This CDR3 has 13 residues.

The gene calls are TRBV19 and TRBJ1-5; D unresolved. The CDR3 length is 15 residues. Germline loops: CDR1 LNHDA, CDR2 SQIVND (reference sequence). V lost 6 bases to trimming and J lost 2 bases, with 14 bases between them. This CDR3 reads CASSQTWARNQPQHF. The CDR3 DNA reads as TGTGCCAGTAGCCAAACGTGGGCTCGCAATCAGCCCCAGCATTTT.

J is TRBJ2-1 and V is TRBV10-2; 7 positions agree with TRBD1. CDR1 and CDR2 (germline): WSHSY, SAAADI. The CDR3 contains 12 residues. V trimming: 3 bases; J trimming: 7 bases; junction bases outside the gene matches: 0. CDR3 nucleotides: TGCGCCAGCAGTGAACAGGGGAATGAGCAGTTCTTC. Amino acid sequence: CASSEQGNEQFF.

The chain has TRBV4-2 and TRBJ2-3; possibly TRBD1 for D (5 bases). CDR1 and CDR2 (germline): LGHNA, YNFKEQ. Deletions cut 1 base from V and 2 bases from J, with 10 bases between. The CDR3 is 15 residues long. The CDR3 here is CASSQGAGYTDTQYF. CDR3 in DNA: TGTGCCAGCAGCCAAGGGGCAGGGTACACAGATACGCAGTATTTT.

CDR3 region: CASTLSGTSSYEQYF. The CDR3 nucleotides read TGTGCCAGCACCCTTAGCGGGACCAGCTCCTACGAGCAGTACTTC. The J gene is TRBJ2-7, the V gene TRBV3-1 (or the pseudogene TRBV3-2), with 8 positions matching TRBD2. In germline, CDR1 is LGHDT, CDR2 YNNKEL (reference sequence). The V gene end was trimmed by 7 bases and the J gene end by 0 bases; junction bases not matched to a gene: 8. The CDR3 spans 15 residues.

This clone was seen only a few times. The chain has TRBV7-9 and TRBJ2-1; TRBD1 might be the D (5 bases). CDR3 size: 15 residues. Germline V gene lookup returns CDR1 SEHNR and CDR2 FQNEAQ (reference sequence). Between the trimmed V and J ends, which lost 3 bases and 5 bases, there was a span of 14 bases. The CDR3 coding sequence is TGTGCCAGCAGCTTCGCAAGGACAAGTAACAATGAGCAGTTCTTC. Its translation is CASSFARTSNNEQFF.

The chain links TRBV19 to TRBJ2-7; TRBD1 might be the D (7 bases). V shed 6 bases and J shed 6 bases, with 15 bases lying between them. In germline, CDR1 is LNHDA, CDR2 SQIVND (reference sequence). The CDR3 runs to 13 residues. The CDR3 spells CASRSRQGLEQYF. The DNA of the CDR3 is TGTGCCAGTAGATCTCGACAGGGACTCGAGCAGTACTTC.

This clone was picked up a small number of times. This CDR3 is CASSEGVEWEQFF. The CDR3 coding sequence is TGCGCCAGCAGTGAGGGAGTTGAGTGGGAGCAGTTCTTC. V gene TRBV10-1 combines with J gene TRBJ2-1, with no clear D. In germline, CDR1 is WNHNN, CDR2 SYGVQD (reference sequence). Deletions cut 2 bases from V and 10 bases from J, with 12 bases between. This CDR3 is built from 13 residues.

This clone turned up a few times. The chain carries TRBV7-2 and TRBJ1-6; no firm D call. This CDR3 spans 14 amino acids. Germline CDR1 reads SGHTA; CDR2 reads FQGNSA. V lost 4 bases, J lost 7 bases, and 11 bases lay in between. The DNA for the CDR3 is TGTGCCAGCAGCTCCATCTACCCCAATTCACCCCTCCACTTT. This translates into CASSSIYPNSPLHF.

DNA of the CDR3: TGTGCCAGTAGTCTCAACAGTGCGGAGCAGTACTTC. This sequence encodes CASSLNSAEQYF. The chain links TRBV19 to TRBJ2-7; D uncertain. The CDR3 has 12 amino acids. The germline CDR1 and CDR2 sequences are LNHDA and SQIVND (reference sequence). Trimming shortened V by 5 bases and J by 7 bases, and 12 bases separated the two germline ends.

As to this clone: No conserved phenylalanine or tryptophan is present at the end of the CDR3, so a read error is the likely explanation. The DNA is left out, because the CDR3 cannot be placed on it with certainty; the CDR3 is given as TCRdb lists it. J is TRBJ1-1 and V is TRBV22-1; no DNA check was done on the table's D call, TRBD1. TRBV22-1 constitutes a pseudogene. Including both end residues, the CDR3 is 8 amino acids long. This CDR3 reads CPGSAAGG.

The chain uses TRBV5-1 and TRBJ1-2, with D possibly being TRBD1 (6 bases). Deletions cut 4 bases from V and 5 bases from J, with 21 bases between. Germline-derived CDR1 and CDR2 are SGHRS and YFSETQ. The CDR3 runs to 16 residues. In DNA, the CDR3 is TGCGCCAGCAGCCCCCAGGTCGGGGGGGCCATATATGGCTACACCTTC. Protein: CASSPQVGGAIYGYTF.

The J gene is TRBJ1-1, the V gene TRBV5-1, with D maybe TRBD1 (6 bases). The germline CDR1 and CDR2 sequences are SGHRS and YFSETQ. This CDR3 is built from 14 residues. V was trimmed by 0 bases and J by 0 bases, leaving 6 bases between them. The CDR3 loop reads CASSLDRVNTEAFF. CDR3 in DNA: TGCGCCAGCAGCTTGGACAGGGTGAACACTGAAGCTTTCTTT.

The chain has TRBV6-5 and TRBJ2-1; D is possibly TRBD2 (6 bases). V was pared by 5 bases and J by 4 bases, with 15 bases between. Germline V gives CDR1 MNHEY, CDR2 SVGAGI. CDR3 length equals 15 residues. CDR3 region: CASSTTEGTYNEQFF. For the CDR3, the DNA is TGTGCCAGCAGTACCACTGAAGGGACTTACAATGAGCAGTTCTTC.

This rearrangement joins TRBV6-6 to TRBJ2-7, with 11 bases lining up with TRBD2. V lost 4 bases to trimming and J lost 2 bases; unmatched junction nucleotides: 7. This CDR3 is 16 amino acids long. Germline loops: CDR1 MNHNY, CDR2 SVGAGI (reference sequence). The CDR3 spells CASSSTSGVATYEQYF. As DNA, the CDR3 is TGTGCCAGCAGTTCGACTAGCGGGGTTGCCACCTACGAGCAGTACTTC.